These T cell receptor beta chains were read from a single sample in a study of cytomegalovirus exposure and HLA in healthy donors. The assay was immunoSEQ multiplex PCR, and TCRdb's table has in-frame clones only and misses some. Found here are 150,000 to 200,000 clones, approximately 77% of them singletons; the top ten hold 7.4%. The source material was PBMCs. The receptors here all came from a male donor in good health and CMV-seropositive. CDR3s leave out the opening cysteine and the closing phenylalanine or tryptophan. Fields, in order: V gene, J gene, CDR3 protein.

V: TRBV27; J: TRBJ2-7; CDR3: ASSHGGAYEQY
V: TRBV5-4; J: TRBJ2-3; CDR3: ASSLDLSSTDTQY
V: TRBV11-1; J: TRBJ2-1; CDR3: ASSLEGAGSFDYEQF
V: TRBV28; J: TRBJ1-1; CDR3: ASSTWTSVTEAF
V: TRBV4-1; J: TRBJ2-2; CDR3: ASSQGHSNTGELF
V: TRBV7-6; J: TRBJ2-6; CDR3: ASSPTGGRGANVLT
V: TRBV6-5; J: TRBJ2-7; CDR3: ASSYGLAGAGYEQY
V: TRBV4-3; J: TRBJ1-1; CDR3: ASRGDSFLNTEAF
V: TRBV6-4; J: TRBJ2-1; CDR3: ASSGSGGSSNEQF
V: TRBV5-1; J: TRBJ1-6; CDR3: ASSLVGSGSPLH